The 32 T cell receptor beta chains below were found in one sample sequenced in a study of graft-versus-host responses after intestinal transplantation. Clones were sequenced by immunoSEQ multiplex PCR, and TCRdb holds only the in-frame ones, with some missing. The table lists 80,000 to 100,000 clones, roughly 88% of them singletons. These receptors' antigens are unknown. The sample consisted of unstimulated CD4+ T cells sorted from spleen or lymph node cells, taken before intestinal transplant. The receptors come from a human donor who received an intestinal transplant.

The CDR3 bases are TGTGCCACCGGTGGGACACCAAACGGGCGCAATCAGCCCCAGCATTTT. Translating gives CATGGTPNGRNQPQHF. The chain recombines TRBV28 with TRBJ1-5; perhaps TRBD1 as D (6 bases). Germline V gene sequence: CDR1 MDHEN, CDR2 SYDVKM. The V end was cut by 10 bases, the J end by 2 bases, with 21 bases between. This CDR3 is 16 amino acids long. Combining the CDR3 with reference TRBV28 and TRBJ1-5 gives the whole variable domain DVKVTQSSRYLVKRTGEKVFLECVQDMDHENMFWYRQDPGLGLRLIYFSYDVKMKEKGDIPEGYSVSREKKERFSLILESASTNQTSMYLCATGGTPNGRNQPQHFGDGTRLSIL.

J is TRBJ2-7 and V is TRBV7-2; 7 bases map to TRBD1. Germline CDR1 is SGHTA and CDR2 is FQGNSA. Trimming took 5 bases from V and 5 from J; bases not matched to a gene: 3. The CDR3 runs 12 residues. Written as DNA, the CDR3 is TGTGCCAGCAGCGCCGGGACAGACGAGCAGTACTTC. Its translation is CASSAGTDEQYF.

The chain uses TRBV27 and TRBJ2-4, with D possibly TRBD1 on 6 matching bases. CDR1 and CDR2 from the germline V gene are MNHEY and SMNVEV (reference sequence). The V gene lost 6 bases and the J gene lost 8 bases, with 11 bases spanning the gap. The CDR3 spans 12 residues. The CDR3 nucleotides are TGTGCCAGCAGGTCCTCAGGGGACATTCAGTACTTC. It translates to CASRSSGDIQYF.

The chain combines TRBV5-1 with TRBJ1-1; TRBD1 matches at 9 bases. Per germline, CDR1 SGHRS and CDR2 YFSETQ. Trimming removed 4 bases from V and 1 base from J; junction bases left unmatched: 8. The CDR3 covers 16 residues. For the CDR3, the DNA is TGCGCCAGCAGCCCCCGACAGGGGGTGTGGAACACTGAAGCTTTCTTT. Amino acid sequence: CASSPRQGVWNTEAFF.

The chain combines TRBV9 with TRBJ1-4; the match to TRBD1 covers 8 bases. The germline V gene encodes CDR1 SGDLS and CDR2 YYNGEE. The CDR3 is made up of 14 amino acids. Germline trimming cut 4 bases from V and 5 bases from J; bases unmatched to any gene: 4. The CDR3 sequence is CASSPRTGNEKLFF. Here the CDR3 DNA reads TGTGCCAGCAGCCCCCGGACAGGGAATGAAAAACTGTTTTTT.

This chain joins TRBV5-1 and TRBJ2-2; D might be TRBD2 (6 bases). The CDR3 sequence is 16 residues long. V gave up 0 bases and J gave up 0 bases, with 9 bases separating them. CDR1 is SGHRS, CDR2 YFSETQ, per germline. In nucleotides, the CDR3 is TGCGCCAGCAGCTTGGTCGCGGGAACGAACACCGGGGAGCTGTTTTTT. This codes for CASSLVAGTNTGELFF.

The rearrangement uses TRBV5-1 and TRBJ1-6, with TRBD1 as a possible D gene (6 bases). The CDR3 spans 17 residues. V dropped 0 bases and J dropped 7 bases, with 17 bases sitting between them. Per the germline V gene, CDR1 is SGHRS and CDR2 is YFSETQ. In DNA, the CDR3 is TGCGCCAGCAGCTTGGGAGGCCGTGGGGGCGAGAATTCACCCCTCCACTTT. It is translated as CASSLGGRGGENSPLHF.

The chain uses TRBV10-3 and TRBJ1-5; D is uncertain. The CDR3 loop spans 13 amino acids. In germline, CDR1 is ENHRY, CDR2 SYGVKD. V was trimmed by 11 bases and J by 6 bases, leaving 17 bases between them. The CDR3 nucleotides are TGTGCCGCCCGGCCCGGAGGAAGTCAGCCCCAGCATTTT. It encodes CAARPGGSQPQHF.

The genes are TRBV19 and TRBJ1-6, with D unresolved. Germline assignment: CDR1 LNHDA and CDR2 SQIVND (reference sequence). The CDR3 length is 15 residues. Trimming took off 3 bases at V and 1 base at J, with 7 bases between the two ends. The CDR3 here is CASSIGFSYNSPLHF. CDR3 DNA sequence: TGTGCCAGTAGTATCGGGTTTTCCTATAATTCACCCCTCCACTTT.

The V call is TRBV5-1, the J call TRBJ2-4; TRBD2 agrees at 8 bases. This CDR3 has 14 amino acids. The J segment lost 8 bases and the V segment lost 4 bases, leaving 8 bases of the junction unmatched. Germline CDR1 and CDR2: SGHRS and YFSETQ. The CDR3 sequence is CASSPNGGADIQYF. CDR3 DNA sequence: TGCGCCAGCAGCCCTAACGGGGGGGCCGACATTCAGTACTTC. Full variable domain (rest looked up from reference TRBV5-1 and TRBJ2-4): KAGVTQTPRYLIKTRGQQVTLSCSPISGHRSVSWYQQTPGQGLQFLFEYFSETQRNKGNFPGRFSGRQFSNSRSEMNVSTLELGDSALYLCASSPNGGADIQYFGAGTRLSVL.

This chain connects TRBV5-1 to TRBJ2-3, with 7 nucleotides matching TRBD2. Germline loops: CDR1 SGHRS, CDR2 YFSETQ. This CDR3 is built from 18 residues. V trimming: 4 bases; J trimming: 2 bases; junction bases outside the gene matches: 16. The DNA for the CDR3 is TGCGCCAGCAGCCACCAGCGGGGCGGCCGAAAGAACACAGATACGCAGTATTTT. It translates to CASSHQRGGRKNTDTQYF.

V is TRBV6-6 and J is TRBJ1-2; D might be TRBD1 (5 bases). This CDR3 spans 16 amino acids. Trimming removed 2 bases at V and 5 bases at J, with 18 bases between. Germline CDR1 reads MNHNY; CDR2 reads SVGAGI (reference sequence). CDR3 in DNA: TGTGCCAGCAGTTACGCCGGCCGAGGTGGGGCGTATGGCTACACCTTC. Protein: CASSYAGRGGAYGYTF.

The J gene is TRBJ1-2, the V gene TRBV19, with no clear D. Germline V gene lookup returns CDR1 LNHDA and CDR2 SQIVND (reference sequence). Trimming took off 0 bases at V and 8 bases at J, with 16 bases between the two ends. CDR3 length equals 15 residues. The CDR3 protein is CASSIEEGTTKGYTF. CDR3 sequence (DNA): TGTGCCAGTAGTATAGAAGAGGGAACGACCAAGGGCTACACCTTC.

The chain uses TRBV9 and TRBJ2-5, with 8 bases aligning to TRBD2. The germline V gene has CDR1 SGDLS and CDR2 YYNGEE. The CDR3 is 16 amino acids. The junction had 9 bases not matched to a gene; V was cut back by 0 bases and J by 5 bases. CDR3 region: CASSVGGSGVWETQYF. DNA of the CDR3: TGTGCCAGCAGCGTAGGAGGTAGCGGGGTTTGGGAGACCCAGTACTTC.

J is TRBJ1-2 and V is TRBV2, with a possible D match to TRBD1 (6 bases). This CDR3 is 12 amino acids long. Germline loops: CDR1 SNHLY, CDR2 FYNNEI. V dropped 6 bases and J dropped 12 bases, with 17 bases sitting between them. CDR3 loop: CASSRKDSPHTF. The CDR3 region has the DNA TGTGCCAGCAGCCGAAAGGACAGCCCCCACACCTTC.

This sequence joins TRBV7-2 and TRBJ1-2; 9 bases align to TRBD1. The CDR3 is made up of 14 amino acids. Trimming removed 4 bases from V and 7 bases from J; junction bases left unmatched: 7. The germline V gene has CDR1 SGHTA and CDR2 FQGNSA. The CDR3 bases are TGTGCCAGCAGCTCCGGACAGGGGATAGGTGGCTACACCTTC. This gives the protein CASSSGQGIGGYTF.

The J gene is TRBJ1-5, the V gene TRBV6-1; possible D gene TRBD1, 6 bases. This CDR3 is built from 14 residues. With 7 bases removed from V and 7 bases from J, the gap between germline ends came to 17 bases. Looked up from germline, CDR1 is MNHNS and CDR2 is SASEGT. This chain's CDR3 is CASTETGFRQPQHF. For the CDR3, the DNA is TGTGCCAGCACAGAAACAGGGTTCCGACAGCCCCAGCATTTT.

J is TRBJ1-6 and V is TRBV19; 8 bases are shared with TRBD1. The CDR3 totals 14 residues. The germline V gene has CDR1 LNHDA and CDR2 SQIVND (reference sequence). J gave up 7 bases and V 7 bases, and 6 bases lay outside the gene matches. CDR3 DNA: TGTGCCAGTACCATGGGACAGGCCAATTCACCCCTCCACTTT. Its translation: CASTMGQANSPLHF.

The count of this clone is one. This sequence joins TRBV6-5 and TRBJ1-1; 8 bases line up with TRBD1. The CDR3 runs to 13 residues. From germline, CDR1 is MNHEY and CDR2 SVGAGI. V trimming: 7 bases; J trimming: 8 bases; junction bases outside the gene matches: 9. The CDR3 loop reads CASTRTGRLEAFF. As DNA, the CDR3 is TGTGCCAGCACCAGGACAGGGAGGTTGGAAGCTTTCTTT.

This chain links TRBV27 with TRBJ2-2, with 14 positions matching TRBD2. The germline gives CDR1 MNHEY, CDR2 SMNVEV (reference sequence). The CDR3 loop spans 17 amino acids. V lost 6 bases to trimming and J lost 6 bases; unmatched junction nucleotides: 9. Written as DNA, the CDR3 is TGTGCCAGCAGCCCCACCCGACTAGCGGGGGGGCCCGGGGAGCTGTTTTTT. Its translation is CASSPTRLAGGPGELFF.

This rearrangement joins TRBV11-2 to TRBJ2-7, with 8 bases lining up with TRBD1. Germline V gene data show CDR1 as SGHAT and CDR2 as FQNNGV. The CDR3 covers 14 residues. V gave up 5 bases and J gave up 7 bases; unmatched junction bases: 10. The CDR3 bases are TGTGCCAGCAGCCCTATCCAGGGGGCTCGGGAGCAGTACTTC. Encoded protein: CASSPIQGAREQYF.

The rearrangement links TRBV12-5 to TRBJ2-4, with 10 bases fitting TRBD1. The CDR3 length is 16 residues. J was trimmed by 8 bases and V by 1 base; bases with no gene match: 8. Looked up from germline, CDR1 is LGHNT and CDR2 is FRNRAP. The CDR3 is CASGLGQGAKGDIQYF. The CDR3 region has the DNA TGTGCTAGTGGTTTGGGACAGGGGGCGAAAGGGGACATTCAGTACTTC.

Only a few counts were recorded for this clone. The chain links TRBV7-9 to TRBJ2-7, with TRBD1 identical over 10 bases. Germline CDR1 reads SEHNR; CDR2 reads FQNEAQ (reference sequence). The trim removed 5 bases at V and 4 bases at J, leaving 11 bases unmatched. The CDR3 totals 16 residues. The CDR3 loop reads CASSRNRDRGPYEQYF. The CDR3 DNA reads TGTGCCAGCAGCCGAAACCGGGACAGGGGCCCGTACGAGCAGTACTTC.

The V call is TRBV25-1, the J call TRBJ1-3; TRBD1 aligns across 7 bases. Germline V gene lookup returns CDR1 MGHDK and CDR2 SYGVNS. The CDR3 length is 13 residues. With 4 bases clipped from V and 7 bases from J, the junction kept 4 bases outside the gene matches. The CDR3 DNA follows: TGTGCCAGCAGTGCGGCAGGGGGGAACACCATATATTTT. Amino acid sequence: CASSAAGGNTIYF. Using reference TRBV25-1 and TRBJ1-3 for the parts outside the CDR3, the full variable domain is EADIYQTPRYLVIGTGKKITLECSQTMGHDKMYWYQQDPGMELHLIHYSYGVNSTEKGDLSSESTVSRIRTEHFPLTLESARPSHTSQYLCASSAAGGNTIYFGEGSWLTVV.

The chain recombines TRBV10-3 with TRBJ1-2; 7 nucleotides line up with TRBD1. The CDR3 is made up of 14 amino acids. In germline, CDR1 is ENHRY, CDR2 SYGVKD. V lost 11 bases to trimming and J lost 7 bases; unmatched junction nucleotides: 16. The CDR3 sequence: CAVKQGSASFGYTF. DNA of the CDR3: TGTGCCGTCAAACAGGGGAGCGCGTCCTTTGGCTACACCTTC.

The chain recombines TRBV5-1 with TRBJ2-7; D is ambiguous. The CDR3 is 14 amino acids. Trimming removed 0 bases from V and 7 bases from J, with 14 bases in between. The germline V gene encodes CDR1 SGHRS and CDR2 YFSETQ. CDR3 residues: CASSLGGQLLEQYF. CDR3 DNA sequence: TGCGCCAGCAGCTTGGGTGGCCAGTTGCTGGAGCAGTACTTC. Supplemented by reference TRBV5-1 and TRBJ2-7, the full variable domain reads KAGVTQTPRYLIKTRGQQVTLSCSPISGHRSVSWYQQTPGQGLQFLFEYFSETQRNKGNFPGRFSGRQFSNSRSEMNVSTLELGDSALYLCASSLGGQLLEQYFGPGTRLTVT.

The rearrangement uses TRBV7-9 and TRBJ2-3; 9 positions match TRBD1. Germline CDR1 reads SEHNR; CDR2 reads FQNEAQ (reference sequence). Germline trimming cut 5 bases from V and 0 bases from J; bases unmatched to any gene: 3. CDR3 length: 15 residues. The CDR3 is CASSHRGLSTDTQYF. CDR3 bases: TGTGCCAGCAGCCACAGGGGGCTAAGCACAGATACGCAGTATTTT.

This clone was seen just once. V and J are TRBV14 and TRBJ2-5; D is perhaps TRBD1 (6 bases). Germline assignment: CDR1 SGHDN and CDR2 FVKESK. The CDR3 covers 15 residues. V lost 2 bases and J 5 bases, leaving 15 bases between the germline ends. CDR3 sequence reads: CASSQQPGEGETQYF. The CDR3 coding sequence is TGTGCCAGCAGCCAACAACCAGGGGAAGGGGAGACCCAGTACTTC. Using reference TRBV14 and TRBJ2-5 for the parts outside the CDR3, the full variable domain is EAGVTQFPSHSVIEKGQTVTLRCDPISGHDNLYWYRRVMGKEIKFLLHFVKESKQDESGMPNNRFLAERTGGTYSTLKVQPAELEDSGVYFCASSQQPGEGETQYFGPGTRLLVL.

This chain joins TRBV11-3 and TRBJ2-7, with D possibly matching TRBD1 (5 bases). Germline V gene data show CDR1 as SGHNT and CDR2 as YENEEA. This CDR3 has 14 residues. V gave up 5 bases and J gave up 3 bases, with 14 bases separating them. Here the CDR3 DNA reads TGTGCCAGCAGCCCCTCAGGGAATGTCTACGAGCAGTACTTC. Amino acids: CASSPSGNVYEQYF. Full variable domain (outside the CDR3, taken from reference TRBV11-3 and TRBJ2-7): EAGVVQSPRYKIIEKKQPVAFWCNPISGHNTLYWYLQNLGQGPELLIRYENEEAVDDSQLPKDRFSAERLKGVDSTLKIQPAELGDSAVYLCASSPSGNVYEQYFGPGTRLTVT.

The V call is TRBV5-5, the J call TRBJ1-4, with D possibly matching TRBD1 (5 bases). The CDR3 has 13 residues. Germline lookup yields CDR1 SGHKS and CDR2 YYEKEE (reference sequence). The germline V and J ends were trimmed by 5 bases and 8 bases, with 13 bases remaining between them. The CDR3 DNA is TGTGCCAGCAGGTCCGGGGCGGGGGAAAAACTGTTTTTT. The encoded protein is CASRSGAGEKLFF.

The V call is TRBV6-1, the J call TRBJ2-5, with 8 bases that match TRBD1. The germline CDR1 and CDR2 sequences are MNHNS and SASEGT. The CDR3 consists of 15 residues. V lost 7 bases to trimming and J lost 2 bases; unmatched junction nucleotides: 9. The CDR3 nucleotides are TGTGCCAGCAAAACAGGGGGTGTAGGGCAAGAGACCCAGTACTTC. Its protein is CASKTGGVGQETQYF.

V gene TRBV18 combines with J gene TRBJ2-7, with a tentative D call TRBD1 (6 bases). Germline CDR1 is KGHSH and CDR2 is LQKENI. CDR3 length: 13 residues. Trimming stripped 3 bases from V and 5 bases from J, with 11 bases between. CDR3 coding DNA: TGTGCCAGCTCACCGTACAGGGAGAACGAGCAGTACTTC. It translates to CASSPYRENEQYF.